The next 30 T cell receptor beta chains were all read from a single sample in a study of shared clonotypes between healthy human individuals. This table comes from immunoSEQ multiplex PCR, and its TCRdb copy is limited to in-frame clones, with some not included. The table shows fewer than 3 million clones, with around 93% occurring only once. Sequenced material: naive CD4+ T cells from PBMCs. Subset: CD45RA+ positively selected. Receptors were obtained from a man aged 18 to 29 in good health. Some clones in this sample may be carry-over from other donors' samples.

V and J are TRBV14 and TRBJ2-5, with 11 bases fitting TRBD2. The V segment lost 1 base and the J segment 5 bases; nucleotides outside the gene matches: 3. CDR3 length: 15 residues. Looked up from germline, CDR1 is SGHDN and CDR2 is FVKESK. Written as DNA, the CDR3 is TGTGCCAGCAGCCAAGTAGCGGGAGGGTTTGAGACCCAGTACTTC. Translation gives CASSQVAGGFETQYF.

The count of this clone is one. The chain has TRBV9 and TRBJ1-4; 9 nucleotides line up with TRBD1. The CDR3 runs to 14 residues. CDR1 SGDLS and CDR2 YYNGEE come from the germline V gene. J was trimmed by 7 bases and V by 3 bases; bases with no gene match: 4. CDR3 DNA: TGTGCCAGCAGCGCACAGGGGGCCTCTGAAAAACTGTTTTTT. Translating it yields CASSAQGASEKLFF.

The chain has TRBV28 and TRBJ1-6; D gene ambiguous. The CDR3 sequence is 15 residues long. Between the trimmed V and J ends, which lost 7 bases and 5 bases, there was a span of 15 bases. CDR1 is MDHEN and CDR2 is SYDVKM in the germline V gene. The chain's CDR3 is CASIAQRRDNSPLHF. Here the CDR3 DNA reads TGTGCCAGCATCGCCCAACGACGGGATAATTCACCCCTCCACTTT.

V and J are TRBV7-2 and TRBJ1-2; 7 positions match TRBD1. The CDR3 runs to 16 residues. J was trimmed by 3 bases and V by 4 bases; bases with no gene match: 11. The germline gives CDR1 SGHTA, CDR2 FQGNSA. CDR3 sequence reads: CASSYKPGGNDYGYTF. The CDR3 bases are TGTGCCAGCAGCTATAAACCAGGGGGAAATGACTATGGCTACACCTTC.

The chain links TRBV5-1 to TRBJ2-7; 10 positions match TRBD2. This CDR3 is built from 16 residues. The germline CDR1 and CDR2 sequences are SGHRS and YFSETQ. With 4 bases clipped from V and 2 bases from J, the junction kept 9 bases outside the gene matches. This CDR3 is CASSPRTSGLTYEQYF. DNA for the CDR3: TGCGCCAGCAGCCCGCGGACTAGCGGTCTGACCTACGAGCAGTACTTC.

To note about this clone: Within the sample, other DNA sequences also encode this same CDR3. The chain employs TRBV18 and TRBJ2-7; 11 bases agree with TRBD1. CDR3 length equals 15 residues. V gave up 3 bases and J gave up 3 bases; unmatched junction bases: 4. Germline CDR1 is KGHSH and CDR2 is LQKENI. CDR3 sequence: CASSPGTGGSYEQYF. For the CDR3, the DNA is TGTGCCAGCTCACCTGGGACAGGGGGAAGCTACGAGCAGTACTTC.

CDR3 in amino acids: CASSFGRERRETQYF. CDR3 DNA sequence: TGTGCCAGCAGTTTTGGGAGGGAAAGACGAGAGACCCAGTACTTC. The chain is built from TRBV28 and TRBJ2-5; 7 positions match TRBD2. The CDR3 loop spans 15 amino acids. Germline V lookup: CDR1 MDHEN, CDR2 SYDVKM. Unmatched junction bases numbered 8, after V lost 3 bases and J lost 4 bases.

This sequence joins TRBV7-2 and TRBJ2-7, with D hard to call. V was cut by 4 bases and J by 12 bases, with 7 bases left in between. The length of the CDR3 is 9 residues. Germline lookup yields CDR1 SGHTA and CDR2 FQGNSA. The CDR3 DNA sequence: TGTGCCAGCAGCTCCAGAGGGTACTTC. It encodes CASSSRGYF.

This chain uses TRBV28 with TRBJ2-2, with TRBD1 identical over 8 bases. With V trimmed by 4 bases and J by 5 bases, 9 bases remained unmatched. Germline V gene sequence: CDR1 MDHEN, CDR2 SYDVKM. The CDR3 loop spans 16 amino acids. The CDR3 nucleotides are TGTGCCAGCAGTTCCATAGGACAGGGCGGAACCGGGGAGCTGTTTTTT. Translation: CASSSIGQGGTGELFF.

This clone came up once. The V call is TRBV7-2, the J call TRBJ2-7, with TRBD1 matching 10 bases. CDR1 is SGHTA and CDR2 is FQGNSA in the germline V gene. This CDR3 is 13 amino acids long. V shed 5 bases and J 4 bases; nucleotides not matched to a gene: 2. The CDR3 sequence: CASSRDRGYEQYF. CDR3 coding DNA: TGTGCCAGCAGCCGGGACAGGGGATACGAGCAGTACTTC.

As to this clone: The same CDR3 also results from other DNA sequences found in this sample. The genes are TRBV5-1 and TRBJ2-3; TRBD1 or TRBD2 may be the D gene (5 bases each). Germline CDR1 SGHRS, CDR2 YFSETQ. V lost 0 bases, J lost 6 bases, and 8 bases lay in between. The CDR3 is 13 residues long. CDR3 protein: CASSLGGTDTQYF. CDR3 DNA: TGCGCCAGCAGCTTGGGGGGGACGGATACGCAGTATTTT. Filled out from reference TRBV5-1 and TRBJ2-3, the complete variable domain reads KAGVTQTPRYLIKTRGQQVTLSCSPISGHRSVSWYQQTPGQGLQFLFEYFSETQRNKGNFPGRFSGRQFSNSRSEMNVSTLELGDSALYLCASSLGGTDTQYFGPGTRLTVL.

The chain joins TRBV19 to TRBJ2-1; the match to TRBD2 covers 9 bases. Germline V CDR1 and CDR2: LNHDA, SQIVND (reference sequence). The CDR3 runs 15 residues. The V and J ends lost 4 bases and 8 bases, in that order; junction bases with no gene match: 9. CDR3 residues: CASSKRAGGLDEQFF. In nucleotides, the CDR3 is TGTGCCAGTAGTAAAAGGGCGGGAGGGCTCGATGAGCAGTTCTTC. The complete variable domain, with remaining parts taken from reference TRBV19 and TRBJ2-1, reads DGGITQSPKYLFRKEGQNVTLSCEQNLNHDAMYWYRQDPGQGLRLIYYSQIVNDFQKGDIAEGYSVSREKKESFPLTVTSAQKNPTAFYLCASSKRAGGLDEQFFGPGTRLTVL.

The genes are TRBV7-6 and TRBJ2-1, with D perhaps TRBD2 (5 bases). Germline V CDR1 and CDR2: SGHVS, FNYEAQ. The CDR3 contains 14 residues. Trimming pared 0 bases from V and 6 bases from J, leaving 9 bases between. Here the CDR3 DNA reads TGTGCCAGCAGCTTAGCGATTAGCGCCAATGAGCAGTTCTTC. It specifies CASSLAISANEQFF.

The genes are TRBV10-3 and TRBJ2-5; D uncertain. V lost 3 bases to trimming and J lost 1 base, with 6 bases between them. Germline CDR1 reads ENHRY; CDR2 reads SYGVKD. This CDR3 contains 13 residues. CDR3 in amino acids: CAISEPLQETQYF. CDR3 nucleotides: TGTGCCATCAGTGAACCCCTCCAAGAGACCCAGTACTTC.

CDR3 protein: CASSLTEASGNTGELFF. The CDR3 nucleotides read TGTGCCAGCAGCTTAACGGAGGCTAGCGGGAACACCGGGGAGCTGTTTTTT. The rearrangement uses TRBV7-3 and TRBJ2-2; 7 bases are a match to TRBD2. V trimming: 0 bases; J trimming: 1 base; junction bases outside the gene matches: 5. This CDR3 is built from 17 residues. The germline gives CDR1 SGHTA, CDR2 FQGTGA.

The V gene is TRBV27, the J gene TRBJ1-5, with TRBD1 identical over 8 bases. The germline gives CDR1 MNHEY, CDR2 SMNVEV (reference sequence). There are 15 residues in the CDR3. The junction had 4 bases not matched to a gene; V was cut back by 3 bases and J by 3 bases. In nucleotides, the CDR3 is TGTGCCAGCAGTTTCGGGACAGGTCCCAATCAGCCCCAGCATTTT. Residues: CASSFGTGPNQPQHF.

The chain carries TRBV11-3 and TRBJ2-7; TRBD1 or TRBD2 may be the D gene (5 bases each). The V and J ends lost 9 bases and 2 bases respectively, with 20 bases between them. Germline V gives CDR1 SGHNT, CDR2 YENEEA. The CDR3 totals 15 residues. CDR3 bases: TGTGCCAGAGATACAGTCGTGGGGGACCCCTACGAGCAGTACTTC. This gives the protein CARDTVVGDPYEQYF.

The V call is TRBV2, the J call TRBJ2-7; TRBD1 aligns across 7 bases. V gave up 2 bases and J gave up 6 bases; unmatched junction bases: 10. The CDR3 is made up of 15 amino acids. CDR1 and CDR2 from the germline V gene are SNHLY and FYNNEI. CDR3 DNA sequence: TGTGCCAGCAGTGAATTTCCAGGGGGTCTCGGCGAGCAGTACTTC. This gives the protein CASSEFPGGLGEQYF.

The CDR3 DNA reads as TGTGCCAGCAGTTACTCGGGCTTCTACGAGCAGTACTTC. Translated, it gives CASSYSGFYEQYF. The rearrangement links TRBV6-6 to TRBJ2-7; D not resolved. Trimming stripped 0 bases from V and 3 bases from J, with 6 bases between. CDR3 length equals 13 residues. Looked up from germline, CDR1 is MNHNY and CDR2 is SVGAGI (reference sequence).

This chain connects TRBV5-1 to TRBJ2-5; TRBD1 might be the D (6 bases). With 0 bases removed from V and 3 bases from J, the gap between germline ends came to 18 bases. Germline assignment: CDR1 SGHRS and CDR2 YFSETQ. The CDR3 contains 17 residues. The CDR3: CASSLGQSSHREETQYF. DNA of the CDR3: TGCGCCAGCAGCTTGGGACAAAGTTCTCACAGGGAAGAGACCCAGTACTTC.

This sequence joins TRBV29-1 and TRBJ1-1; D unclear. The V and J ends lost 7 bases and 0 bases respectively, with 6 bases between them. The germline V gene encodes CDR1 SQVTM and CDR2 ANQGSEA. CDR3 length: 11 residues. DNA for the CDR3: TGCAGCGGAAAAATGAACACTGAAGCTTTCTTT. This codes for CSGKMNTEAFF.

The chain joins TRBV5-1 to TRBJ2-7, with D possibly TRBD1 on 6 matching bases. V lost 9 bases, J lost 9 bases, and 25 bases lay in between. Germline V CDR1 and CDR2: SGHRS, YFSETQ. This CDR3 comprises 14 residues. CDR3 loop: CATPNAGALWGQYF. For the CDR3, the DNA is TGCGCCACCCCCAACGCAGGGGCGCTTTGGGGGCAGTACTTC.

In regard to this clone: In the same sample, other DNA sequences code for this CDR3. The V call is TRBV6-5, the J call TRBJ1-5; D is unclear. Germline V gene lookup returns CDR1 MNHEY and CDR2 SVGAGI. V was pared by 3 bases and J by 3 bases, with 6 bases between. The CDR3 consists of 13 residues. The CDR3 is CASSYGANQPQHF. The CDR3 DNA reads as TGTGCCAGCAGTTATGGAGCCAATCAGCCCCAGCATTTT.

The chain links TRBV11-2 to TRBJ1-4; D unclear. This CDR3 is 13 amino acids long. Looked up from germline, CDR1 is SGHAT and CDR2 is FQNNGV. Trimming pared 5 bases from V and 7 bases from J, leaving 11 bases between. The CDR3 DNA reads TGTGCCAGCAGCACTCGAAGGCCTGAAAAACTGTTTTTT. This encodes CASSTRRPEKLFF.

This CDR3 reads CASTVGLAGGTGELFF. CDR3 nucleotide sequence: TGTGCCAGCACTGTTGGACTAGCGGGCGGCACCGGGGAGCTGTTTTTT. The chain joins TRBV2 to TRBJ2-2; 11 bases fit TRBD2. The V segment lost 7 bases and the J segment 4 bases; nucleotides outside the gene matches: 8. This CDR3 region has 16 residues. Germline V gene sequence: CDR1 SNHLY, CDR2 FYNNEI.

V is TRBV5-1 and J is TRBJ2-2; D is undetermined. In germline, CDR1 is SGHRS, CDR2 YFSETQ. This CDR3 comprises 15 residues. Trimming removed 0 bases at V and 2 bases at J, with 8 bases between. CDR3 nucleotides: TGCGCCAGCAGCTTGGTTCACAGTAACACCGGGGAGCTGTTTTTT. It codes for CASSLVHSNTGELFF. Full variable domain (missing parts from reference TRBV5-1 and TRBJ2-2): KAGVTQTPRYLIKTRGQQVTLSCSPISGHRSVSWYQQTPGQGLQFLFEYFSETQRNKGNFPGRFSGRQFSNSRSEMNVSTLELGDSALYLCASSLVHSNTGELFFGEGSRLTVL.

J is TRBJ2-5 and V is TRBV5-1, with D perhaps TRBD2 (5 bases). TRBJ2-7 matches the DNA end more closely, so the J call is doubtful. This CDR3 comprises 11 residues. Germline assignment: CDR1 SGHRS and CDR2 YFSETQ. CDR3 amino acids: CASSGEFEQYF. Here the CDR3 DNA reads TGCGCCAGCAGCGGGGAGTTCGAGCAGTACTTC.

V and J are TRBV15 and TRBJ2-3; 9 bases match TRBD1. The CDR3 is 15 amino acids. Germline V gene data show CDR1 as LNHNV and CDR2 as YYDKDF (reference sequence). J lost 1 base, V lost 3 bases, and 2 bases had no gene match. This CDR3 reads CATSRDRGGTDTQYF. CDR3 in DNA: TGTGCCACCAGCAGGGACAGGGGCGGCACAGATACGCAGTATTTT.

This clone was seen a handful of times. The chain combines TRBV25-1 with TRBJ1-5, with D tentatively TRBD1 (6 bases). The germline V gene has CDR1 MGHDK and CDR2 SYGVNS. Deletions cut 5 bases from V and 13 bases from J, with 15 bases between. The CDR3 is 12 amino acids. This CDR3 is CASSSGTSLQHF. CDR3 coding DNA: TGTGCCAGCAGTAGCGGGACAAGTCTACAGCATTTT.

This clone was detected once. The chain combines TRBV7-3 with TRBJ2-3, with D perhaps given as TRBD1 or TRBD2 (5 bases each). CDR3 length: 15 residues. Germline CDR1 reads SGHTA; CDR2 reads FQGTGA. V was clipped by 2 bases and J by 4 bases, with 13 bases between them. The CDR3, as DNA: TGTGCCAGCAGCTTAGCCGGGGCAGAGGCAGATACGCAGTATTTT. Translation: CASSLAGAEADTQYF.